This T cell receptor beta chain was sequenced for a study of blood T cell repertoires in COVID-19 (dated by TCRdb to the early 2020s). For the wider study: The collaborator samples originated in the United States, Italy and Spain and spanned the acute and convalescent phases of COVID-19. The material from the prospective study consisted of cDNA or gDNA derived from T cells, B-cell-depleted T cells, or PBMCs. Deeply sampled blood TCRbeta repertoires from subjects exposed to, actively infected with, or recovered from COVID-19 were included in the dataset. A freely available public database, intended as a resource for researchers studying the immune response to SARS-CoV-2, is where the repertoires were released. Samples came from the ongoing ImmuneRACE study (first 160 participants) plus 1,254 subjects from 6 global collaborators. A de-identified subject ID, COVID-19 status, age in years and sex were almost always included in the sample metadata. Where available, HLA class I and class II types were taken from metadata supplied by the sample provider and were not determined by assay-based typing. Paper-wide results and their limitations: The amount of clinical and demographic metadata varied by source and participant and was provided uncurated.

TCRbeta CDR3 regions were amplified from genomic DNA by means of the immunoSEQ Assay, a bias-controlled multiplex PCR. The study's own analysis went as follows. The number of nucleated cells in each sample was estimated from the amplification of reference gene primers within the assay. To quantify the absolute abundance of each unique TCRbeta CDR3 rearrangement, sequence reads were collapsed and filtered. For each sample, productive Simpson clonality was calculated by taking the square root of Simpson's diversity index across productive rearrangements. TCRdb carries this immuneACCESS record with in-frame sequences only. Its versions omit some clonotypes, under half of them owing to an unresolved V gene in the studies checked, with the rest unexplained. V and J calls and clone size are as listed in that table; D and trimming were resolved from the DNA. The sample yields about 240,000 clones; under 85% were counted once. The ten largest clonotypes hold over 4.5% of the sample.

Inclusive of the bounding cysteine and phenylalanine, the CDR3 is 13 residues long. Only the CDR3 part of the read is kept: 39 bases, read in frame from the first base. V sheds 6 bases and J sheds 4 bases, leaving 12 bases between their ends. The collaborating institutions used their own protocols to collect whole blood in K2EDTA tubes. Collaborator samples were shipped for TCRbeta analysis as frozen whole blood, isolated PBMCs, or DNA extracted from either sample type. Concerning this clone: There is no known antigen for this receptor. No much larger clone is present one base from it, and per-base qualities are unavailable.

The rearrangement joined TRBV12-3 or TRBV12-4 to TRBJ1-1; perhaps TRBD1 is the D gene, with 6 bases matching. This TCR was recovered from a human donor in a cohort sampled during active COVID-19. Sequencing was done on a sample of peripheral blood. The CDR3 protein: CASSPGVGTEAFF. The DNA sequence reads TGTGCCAGCAGCCCAGGGGTGGGCACTGAAGCTTTCTTT.